These T cell receptor beta chains were read from a single sample in a study of blood T cell repertoires in COVID-19. Sequencing was performed with immunoSEQ multiplex PCR; in TCRdb, only in-frame clones are kept and a portion is missing. The sample shows roughly 200,000 clones, roughly 79% of them seen only once. The sample was peripheral blood. The source is a woman aged 40 to 50 with COVID-19, enrolled during active disease. Each CDR3 is given with its conserved first and last residue. Fields, in order: V gene, clone size, D gene, J gene, CDR3 DNA, CDR3 protein. The D gene is left open where the match is weak. The size field is filled for only some rows; it gives once, few, many or a size class.

>TRBV2|-|TRBD2|TRBJ2-2
TGTGCCAGCAGGGACGGGGGGGCCGGCACCGGGGAGCTGTTTTTT
CASRDGGAGTGELFF
>TRBV10-3|-|-|TRBJ1-5
TGTGCCATCAGTGAGTATAGTAGCAATCAGCCCCAGCATTTT
CAISEYSSNQPQHF
>TRBV20-1|-|TRBD2|TRBJ2-1
TGCAGTGCCAGTACCGGGACTAGCGGTTGGAATGAGCAGTTCTTC
CSASTGTSGWNEQFF
>TRBV19|-|-|TRBJ2-3
TGTGCCAGTAGTATAGGGGCTTACACAGATACGCAGTATTTT
CASSIGAYTDTQYF
>TRBV19|-|-|TRBJ1-3
TGTGCCAGTAGGCTCTTCGCATCGGGGGAGAGAAACACCATATATTTT
CASRLFASGERNTIYF
>TRBV4-1|-|TRBD1|TRBJ1-2
TGCGCCAGCAGCCCGTATCCGGGACAGGCAATCTTGGATGGCTACACCTTC
CASSPYPGQAILDGYTF
>TRBV5-8|-|-|TRBJ2-2
TGTGCCACCACTCCCGGGCTAGGACAGTCGAACACCGGGGAGCTGTTTTTT
CATTPGLGQSNTGELFF
>TRBV14|few|TRBD2|TRBJ2-7
TGTGCCAGCAGAGCAGGCGGGAGATACGAGCAGTACTTC
CASRAGGRYEQYF
>TRBV15|-|-|TRBJ1-1
TGTGCCACCAGCAGAGGTACGGGTTGGGCTGAAGCTTTCTTT
CATSRGTGWAEAFF
>TRBV4-1|-|TRBD1|TRBJ2-7
TGCGCCAGCAGCCAAAGACAGGGGGCCCCATCCTACTACGAGCAGTACTTC
CASSQRQGAPSYYEQYF
>TRBV6-5|once|-|TRBJ1-1
TGTGCCAGCAGGCCGGGACACCAGAACACTGAAGCTTTCTTT
CASRPGHQNTEAFF
>TRBV5-1|few|-|TRBJ1-6
TGCGCCAGCAGCTTGGAGGGGCTGGCGAGTTCACCCCTCCACTTT
CASSLEGLASSPLHF
>TRBV5-4|-|-|TRBJ1-5
TGTGCCAGCACCTATATTAATTTTGGACATTATAGCAATCAGCCCCAGCATTTT
CASTYINFGHYSNQPQHF
>TRBV6-1|-|TRBD2|TRBJ2-3
TGTGCCAGCAGTGAAGCTAGCGGGGGGCCAGATACGCAGTATTTT
CASSEASGGPDTQYF
>TRBV6-5|-|-|TRBJ1-1
TGTGCCAGCAGCCCCAGGGTGAACACTGAAGCTTTCTTT
CASSPRVNTEAFF
>TRBV5-1|-|TRBD2|TRBJ2-5
TGCGCCAGCAGCGGTCCGGGACTAGCGGGACCCCAAGAGACCCAGTACTTC
CASSGPGLAGPQETQYF
>TRBV19|few|-|TRBJ1-5
TGTGCCAGTAGTATCAGGGACACCCAGCATTTT
CASSIRDTQHF
>TRBV24-1|few|TRBD2|TRBJ2-7
TGTGCCACCAGTGATCCGACTAGCGGGAATACCTACGAGCAGTACTTC
CATSDPTSGNTYEQYF
>TRBV5-1|-|TRBD2|TRBJ2-1
TGCGCCAGCAGCCGGACTAGCGGAAACAATGAGCAGTTCTTC
CASSRTSGNNEQFF
>TRBV10-1|-|-|TRBJ1-6
TGCGCCAGCAGTCAGTATAATTCACCCCTCCACTTT
CASSQYNSPLHF
>TRBV7-2|-|-|TRBJ1-5
TGTGCCAGCAGCTCTACAGGGAAGCCCCAGCATTTT
CASSSTGKPQHF
>TRBV4-1|-|-|TRBJ2-2
TGCGCCAGCAGCCAACCCACTAGTTTGGCCGGGGAGCTGTTTTTT
CASSQPTSLAGELFF
>TRBV2|few|TRBD1|TRBJ2-5
TGTGCCAGCAGTGAAGACAGGGGGCGCGAGACCCAGTACTTC
CASSEDRGRETQYF
>TRBV19|-|TRBD2|TRBJ2-3
TGTGCCAGTAGTACACAGGGACTAGTAAAGGATACGCAGTATTTT
CASSTQGLVKDTQYF
>TRBV10-3|-|TRBD1|TRBJ2-4
TGTGCCACCCGGGACAGGGGGTTTCTAGCCAAAAACATTCAGTACTTC
CATRDRGFLAKNIQYF
>TRBV19|once|-|TRBJ1-5
TGTGCCAGTACCCTGGGGACAAGTGGCAATCAGCCCCAGCATTTT
CASTLGTSGNQPQHF
>TRBV29-1|once|-|TRBJ1-4
TGCAGCGTTGGGGCGGGGAATAATGAAAAACTGTTTTTT
CSVGAGNNEKLFF
>TRBV7-9|-|TRBD1|TRBJ2-3
TGTGCCAGCAGAACGGGACAGGGGTTGGATACGCAGTATTTT
CASRTGQGLDTQYF
>TRBV12-3/TRBV12-4|-|-|TRBJ2-3
TGTGCCAGCAGCCCAGACAACACAGATACGCAGTATTTT
CASSPDNTDTQYF
>TRBV30|-|TRBD1|TRBJ2-7
TGTGCCTGGAGTGGGGGGGACAGGTTATCGTACGAGCAGTACTTC
CAWSGGDRLSYEQYF
>TRBV6-5|-|TRBD2|TRBJ2-5
TGTGCCAGCAACAGCGGGAGGGATCTGTCAGAGACCCAGTACTTC
CASNSGRDLSETQYF
>TRBV2|-|-|TRBJ1-1
TGTGCCAGCAGTGAATGGACAACTGAAGCTTTCTTT
CASSEWTTEAFF
>TRBV12-3/TRBV12-4|-|-|TRBJ2-1
TGTGCCAGCAGTTCTGACAGCTACAATGAGCAGTTCTTC
CASSSDSYNEQFF
>TRBV27|-|-|TRBJ2-7
TGTGCCAGCAGTCGGAGCCAGGGGAACTACGAGCAGTACTTC
CASSRSQGNYEQYF
>TRBV28|once|TRBD1|TRBJ1-1
TGTGCCAGCAGTTTATCCCCCGGACAGGAGAACACTGAAGCTTTCTTT
CASSLSPGQENTEAFF
>TRBV18|once|TRBD1|TRBJ1-2
TGTGCCAGCTCAACTATACCAAACAGGGGACACTATGGCTACACCTTC
CASSTIPNRGHYGYTF
>TRBV24-1|-|TRBD1|TRBJ2-5
TGTGCCACCAGTGATTATCAGGGGGCTCGGGAGACCCAGTACTTC
CATSDYQGARETQYF
>TRBV2|-|-|TRBJ2-2
TGTGCCAGCAGTGTAAGAGGGAACACCGGGGAGCTGTTTTTT
CASSVRGNTGELFF
>TRBV25-1|-|-|TRBJ2-1
TGTGCCAGCAGTGAGGCCAGCGGAGGCTACAATGAGCAGTTCTTC
CASSEASGGYNEQFF
>TRBV11-3|few|TRBD2|TRBJ2-2
TGTGCCAGCAGCTTAGTAGCGGGAGTTGACACCGGGGAGCTGTTTTTT
CASSLVAGVDTGELFF
>TRBV2|few|-|TRBJ2-1
TGTGCCAGCAGTGAAGCTTGGAGCAGAGACTCCTACAATGAGCAGTTCTTC
CASSEAWSRDSYNEQFF
>TRBV3-1/TRBV3-2|once|-|TRBJ2-5
TGTGCCAGCAGCCCCTGGCAGGTCCAAGAGACCCAGTACTTC
CASSPWQVQETQYF
>TRBV10-1|-|TRBD2|TRBJ2-7
TGCGCCAGCAGTGGTAAGCGGGAGGGTACGCAGTACTTC
CASSGKREGTQYF
>TRBV7-3|-|-|TRBJ1-1
TGTGCCAGCAGCTTCCTTCCGGGTGCTGAAGCTTTCTTT
CASSFLPGAEAFF
>TRBV27|-|-|TRBJ2-7
TGTGCCAGCAGTTCATTTCAGGGATACGAGCAGTACTTC
CASSSFQGYEQYF
>TRBV30|-|-|TRBJ2-2
TGTGCCTGGAGTGTACTAGGCAGAAACACCGGGGAGCTGTTTTTT
CAWSVLGRNTGELFF
>TRBV2|-|TRBD2|TRBJ2-4
TGTGCCAGCAGTTTAGACGGGGGGACTTATTCGGCCAAAAACATTCAGTACTTC
CASSLDGGTYSAKNIQYF
>TRBV29-1|-|TRBD2|TRBJ2-3
TGCAGCGTTGTTGGTTGGGTAGCGGGGCCGGGGGATACGCAGTATTTT
CSVVGWVAGPGDTQYF
>TRBV5-5|-|-|TRBJ1-4
TGTGCCAGCAGCTCCGGGACACTAACTAATGAAAAACTGTTTTTT
CASSSGTLTNEKLFF
>TRBV2|-|-|TRBJ1-1
TGTGCCAGCAGCAGACAGGAGGATACTGAAGCTTTCTTT
CASSRQEDTEAFF
>TRBV4-1|few|-|TRBJ2-5
TGCGCCAGCAGCCAATATAACCAAGAGACCCAGTACTTC
CASSQYNQETQYF
>TRBV6-1|-|-|TRBJ2-7
TGTGCCAGCAGTGAAAGTCTGCTCGGGTACTCCTACGAGCAGTACTTC
CASSESLLGYSYEQYF
>TRBV12-5|-|-|TRBJ1-1
TGTGCTAGTGGTTTGGAACAGGGCCCCGGAGCTTTCTTT
CASGLEQGPGAFF
>TRBV5-1|-|-|TRBJ1-1
TGCGCCAGCAGCTTGTGGGGAGGGTCTGGAGGTGGTGAAGCTTTCTTT
CASSLWGGSGGGEAFF
>TRBV12-3/TRBV12-4|-|-|TRBJ2-3
TGTGCCAGCAGTTTCGGTGAGACAGATACGCAGTATTTT
CASSFGETDTQYF
>TRBV25-1|-|TRBD1|TRBJ2-2
TGTGCCAGTAAGGGACAGTATGCTGGGGAGCTGTTTTTT
CASKGQYAGELFF
>TRBV29-1|-|-|TRBJ1-5
TGCAGCGTTGTTACAGGTAATCAGCCCCAGCATTTT
CSVVTGNQPQHF
>TRBV6-6|few|-|TRBJ2-5
TGTGCCAGCACCTCACTATCACAAGAGACCCAGTACTTC
CASTSLSQETQYF
>TRBV27|-|-|TRBJ1-1
TGTGCCAGTCGCGGGGGGCGGAACACTGAAGCTTTCTTT
CASRGGRNTEAFF
>TRBV7-3|-|-|TRBJ1-1
TGTGCCAGCAGCTTAGGGGGGTTAGAATTACCGAACACTGAAGCTTTCTTC
CASSLGGLELPNTEAFF